The 6 T cell receptor beta chains given below trace back to one sample, sequenced in a study of T cell changes during pregnancy in multiple sclerosis. Clones were sequenced by immunoSEQ multiplex PCR, and TCRdb holds only the in-frame ones, with some missing. The sample holds tens of thousands of clones; approximately 90% are singletons and the top ten take roughly 0.4%. The sequences come from CD4+ T cells from peripheral blood mononuclear cells, collected in the third trimester of pregnancy. The receptors stem from a female donor with multiple sclerosis, enrolled in a pregnancy study.

V is TRBV10-1 and J is TRBJ2-7, with D perhaps TRBD1 (6 bases). The CDR3 has 14 residues. Trimming stripped 2 bases from V and 6 bases from J, with 14 bases between. Germline V gene lookup returns CDR1 WNHNN and CDR2 SYGVQD (reference sequence). DNA for the CDR3: TGCGCCAGCAGTGAGGTGGGACAAGGCGGCGAGCAGTACTTC. It specifies CASSEVGQGGEQYF.

This chain's CDR3 is CASSLTPQGLISLNTEAFF. CDR3 nucleotides: TGCGCCAGCAGCTTAACCCCACAGGGGTTGATATCATTGAACACTGAAGCTTTCTTT. The gene calls are TRBV5-1 and TRBJ1-1, with 7 bases matching TRBD1. The germline V gene encodes CDR1 SGHRS and CDR2 YFSETQ. The CDR3 covers 19 residues. Unmatched junction bases numbered 16, after V lost 2 bases and J lost 0 bases.

The rearrangement uses TRBV7-2 and TRBJ1-4; D is ambiguous. Germline values: CDR1 SGHTA, CDR2 FQGNSA. V dropped 5 bases and J dropped 7 bases, with 20 bases sitting between them. This CDR3 spans 16 amino acids. CDR3 nucleotides: TGTGCCAGCAGCCCCCAGCCCGGCGGGAACGCTGAAAAACTGTTTTTT. This sequence encodes CASSPQPGGNAEKLFF.

This clone was detected once. Distinct nucleotide sequences in the sample also encode this CDR3. For the CDR3, the DNA is TGTGCCAGCAGCTTGGGGGGAAGGGAGACCCAGTACTTC. Translating it yields CASSLGGRETQYF. V is TRBV27 and J is TRBJ2-5; possibly TRBD2 for D (6 bases). The CDR3 has 13 amino acids. V lost 6 bases, J lost 5 bases, and 13 bases lay in between. CDR1 MNHEY and CDR2 SMNVEV come from the germline V gene (reference sequence).

This clone was seen more than once but under ten times. V usage is TRBV20-1 and J usage is TRBJ1-2; no firm D call. Germline V gene data show CDR1 as DFQATT and CDR2 as SNEGSKA (reference sequence). The V end was cut by 5 bases, the J end by 2 bases, with 3 bases between. This CDR3 comprises 10 residues. The CDR3 loop reads CSAPNYGYTF. The CDR3 bases are TGCAGTGCTCCAAACTATGGCTACACCTTC.

The genes are TRBV10-3 and TRBJ2-2, with TRBD2 matching over 9 bases. Trimming took 3 bases from V and 4 from J; bases not matched to a gene: 12. This CDR3 region has 18 residues. CDR1 and CDR2 from the germline V gene are ENHRY and SYGVKD. CDR3 coding DNA: TGTGCCATCAGTGATGGGCGGGGGGGCTCGCGTGGCACCGGGGAGCTGTTTTTT. It translates to CAISDGRGGSRGTGELFF.